Listed below are T cell receptor beta chains from one sample, sequenced in a study of tumor-infiltrating lymphocytes in localized non-small cell lung cancer. Profiled with immunoSEQ multiplex PCR; TCRdb holds only in-frame clones, not every one. Here the sample spans around 12,000 clones, 65% to 75% being singletons. Material for sequencing was uninvolved lung tissue not adjacent to the tumor. These receptors were taken from a human donor with non-small cell lung cancer. The CDR3 runs from the conserved cysteine through the conserved F or W. The D gene is left open where the match is weak. Size values are once, few and many counts, or a class for expanded clones, and some rows have none.

V: TRBV10-3; J: TRBJ2-5; size: few; D: TRBD2; DNA: TGTGCCATCAGTGAATTCCGGCTAGCGGGGGGGTTGGAGACCCAGTACTTC; CDR3: CAISEFRLAGGLETQYF
V: TRBV5-4; J: TRBJ1-1; size: once; D: -; DNA: TGTGCCAGCAGCCAATTGTCGCAGAACACTGAAGCTTTCTTT; CDR3: CASSQLSQNTEAFF
V: TRBV25-1; J: TRBJ2-1; size: once; D: -; DNA: TGTGCCAGCAGCAGATCGGGGCAGGGAAGAAACAATGAGCAGTTCTTC; CDR3: CASSRSGQGRNNEQFF
V: TRBV6-4; J: TRBJ2-2; size: few; D: -; DNA: TGTGCCAGCAGTGAGGGGGCCACCGGGGAGCTGTTTTTT; CDR3: CASSEGATGELFF
V: TRBV6-6; J: TRBJ2-1; size: -; D: TRBD2; DNA: TGTGCCAGCACTAAACCCGTCAGCGGGAGGGCCGGGGAGCAGTTCTTC; CDR3: CASTKPVSGRAGEQFF
V: TRBV6-5; J: TRBJ2-1; size: -; D: TRBD2; DNA: TGTGCCAGCAGTCTCTCTAGCGGGGGTTACAATGAGCAGTTCTTC; CDR3: CASSLSSGGYNEQFF
V: TRBV25-1; J: TRBJ2-7; size: -; D: TRBD1; DNA: TGTGCCAGCAGTAAAGCTGGGACAGGGGTCTCCTACGAGCAGTACTTC; CDR3: CASSKAGTGVSYEQYF
V: TRBV6-1; J: TRBJ1-1; size: -; D: -; DNA: TGTGCCAGCAGTGAAGCCCGACCCGGGGTGGGTAGCCCTGAAGCTTTCTTT; CDR3: CASSEARPGVGSPEAFF
V: TRBV19; J: TRBJ2-7; size: -; D: TRBD2; DNA: TGTGCCAGTAGTTCTGGGCTAGCGGGTGAGCAGTACTTC; CDR3: CASSSGLAGEQYF
V: TRBV29-1; J: TRBJ2-1; size: -; D: -; DNA: TGCAGCGTTGAATTATGGAAGCGGATCTCCTACAATGAGCAGTTCTTC; CDR3: CSVELWKRISYNEQFF
V: TRBV7-2; J: TRBJ2-3; size: -; D: -; DNA: TGTGCCAGCAGCTTTTCCGGACGCACAGATACGCAGTATTTT; CDR3: CASSFSGRTDTQYF
V: TRBV7-9; J: TRBJ1-1; size: -; D: -; DNA: TGTGCCAGCAGCTTAGGCGGCAGGCGGAACACTGAAGCTTTCTTT; CDR3: CASSLGGRRNTEAFF
V: TRBV10-3; J: TRBJ1-2; size: -; D: -; DNA: TGTGCCATCAGTGTGAGTTCGGTAGCTAACTATGGCTACACCTTC; CDR3: CAISVSSVANYGYTF
V: TRBV7-9; J: TRBJ2-7; size: once; D: TRBD1; DNA: TGTGCCAGCAGCTCCCGACAGGGGGCGCCGAGCTCCTACGAGCAGTACTTC; CDR3: CASSSRQGAPSSYEQYF
V: TRBV7-2; J: TRBJ2-7; size: -; D: TRBD1; DNA: TGTGCCAGCAGCTTAGTTTGGGACAGCTCCTACGAGCAGTACTTC; CDR3: CASSLVWDSSYEQYF
V: TRBV5-4; J: TRBJ2-7; size: -; D: TRBD1; DNA: TGTGCCAGCAGCTCTTGGACAGGGGCGGACGAGCAGTACTTC; CDR3: CASSSWTGADEQYF
V: TRBV5-1; J: TRBJ2-1; size: -; D: TRBD2; DNA: TGCGCCAGCAGCTTGGCCTTGACTAGCGGGAGGAGCTCCTACAATGAGCAGTTCTTC; CDR3: CASSLALTSGRSSYNEQFF
V: TRBV15; J: TRBJ2-3; size: -; D: TRBD2; DNA: TGTGCCACCAGCACAGTTCGACTAGCGAGCCACCCAGATACGCAGTATTTT; CDR3: CATSTVRLASHPDTQYF
V: TRBV12-5; J: TRBJ1-1; size: once; D: TRBD1; DNA: TGTGCTAGTGGTACCTCACAGGGGGCGGAAGCTTTCTTT; CDR3: CASGTSQGAEAFF
V: TRBV18; J: TRBJ2-1; size: -; D: TRBD2; DNA: TGTGCCAGCTCACCTCTAGCGGGGGTATACAATGAGCAGTTCTTC; CDR3: CASSPLAGVYNEQFF
V: TRBV2; J: TRBJ2-3; size: -; D: TRBD2; DNA: TGTGCCAGCCAAAAGACTAGCGGGGGGGCAAATACGCAGTATTTT; CDR3: CASQKTSGGANTQYF
V: TRBV7-8; J: TRBJ2-3; size: -; D: -; DNA: TGTGCCAGCACAGATTTCGGGGTTAGCACAGATACGCAGTATTTT; CDR3: CASTDFGVSTDTQYF
V: TRBV19; J: TRBJ2-2; size: -; D: TRBD1; DNA: TGTGCCAGTAGTACGGGACAGGGAGTGCACGGGGAGCTGTTTTTT; CDR3: CASSTGQGVHGELFF
V: TRBV6-1; J: TRBJ1-5; size: -; D: TRBD1; DNA: TGTGCCAGCAGTGAATATGGGACAGGACCCTATCAGCCCCAGCATTTT; CDR3: CASSEYGTGPYQPQHF
V: TRBV30; J: TRBJ2-5; size: -; D: -; DNA: TGTGCCTGGAGTGCCAACAGATTACAGTACTTC; CDR3: CAWSANRLQYF
V: TRBV19; J: TRBJ2-5; size: -; D: TRBD1; DNA: TGTGCCAGTAGCGACAGGGGGCTCGCGACCCAGTACTTC; CDR3: CASSDRGLATQYF
V: TRBV10-2; J: TRBJ2-7; size: few; D: -; DNA: TGCGCCAGCAGTGAGAGAAAGACAGGTTATACCGAGCAGTACTTC; CDR3: CASSERKTGYTEQYF
V: TRBV13; J: TRBJ1-1; size: -; D: TRBD1; DNA: TGTGCCAGCAGTCTGACAGGGGGCACGGTTGAAGCTTTCTTT; CDR3: CASSLTGGTVEAFF
V: TRBV5-1; J: TRBJ2-1; size: few; D: TRBD1; DNA: TGCGCCAGCAGCTTGGATGGGGGACAGGACAATGAGCAGTTCTTC; CDR3: CASSLDGGQDNEQFF
V: TRBV2; J: TRBJ2-5; size: -; D: -; DNA: TGTGCCAGCATACCTCAGCCGCGACTTCAAGAGACCCAGTACTTC; CDR3: CASIPQPRLQETQYF
V: TRBV4-1; J: TRBJ1-2; size: -; D: -; DNA: TGCGCCAGCAGCCAAGACAGGGAGGTATACTATGGCTACACCTTC; CDR3: CASSQDREVYYGYTF
V: TRBV10-3; J: TRBJ1-1; size: -; D: TRBD1; DNA: TGTGCCATCAGTGAGGCTATACCGGGACAGGGGGAATTCTTT; CDR3: CAISEAIPGQGEFF
V: TRBV5-4; J: TRBJ2-3; size: few; D: TRBD1; DNA: TGTGCCAGCAGCATTAGACAGGGACAGATAGATACGCAGTATTTT; CDR3: CASSIRQGQIDTQYF
V: TRBV7-9; J: TRBJ1-1; size: few; D: -; DNA: TGTGCCAGCAGCTCTCTAGGGGTAAACACTGAAGCTTTCTTT; CDR3: CASSSLGVNTEAFF
V: TRBV4-1; J: TRBJ2-1; size: medium-sized; D: -; DNA: TGCGCCAGCAGCCAAGTCGGCCACCCTGGGAGTGAGCAGTTCTTC; CDR3: CASSQVGHPGSEQFF
V: TRBV27; J: TRBJ1-1; size: -; D: -; DNA: TGTGCCAGCAGGCGCGACAGGCAGAACACTGAAGCTTTCTTT; CDR3: CASRRDRQNTEAFF
V: TRBV19; J: TRBJ2-4; size: -; D: -; DNA: TGTGCCAGTAGTATAGAGGGACGCCCCCTGGACATTCAGTACTTC; CDR3: CASSIEGRPLDIQYF
V: TRBV9; J: TRBJ1-1; size: -; D: -; DNA: TGTGCCAGCAGCGAGAGCCTGAACACTGAAGCTTTCTTT; CDR3: CASSESLNTEAFF
V: TRBV5-1; J: TRBJ2-1; size: -; D: -; DNA: TGCGCCAGCAGCTTGGGGGTTTACTCCTACAATGAGCAGTTCTTC; CDR3: CASSLGVYSYNEQFF
V: TRBV5-6; J: TRBJ2-5; size: -; D: -; DNA: TGTGCCAGCAGCAATTCGGTGAACAGGGTCCAAGAGACCCAGTACTTC; CDR3: CASSNSVNRVQETQYF
V: TRBV4-1; J: TRBJ1-2; size: -; D: -; DNA: TGCGCCAGCAGCCAAGTCTCAGCTAACTATGGCTACACCTTC; CDR3: CASSQVSANYGYTF
V: TRBV4-3; J: TRBJ2-1; size: -; D: -; DNA: TGCGCCAGCAGCCAATCGGGGGCTTACAATGAGCAGTTCTTC; CDR3: CASSQSGAYNEQFF
V: TRBV7-2; J: TRBJ2-6; size: -; D: -; DNA: TGTGCCAGCAGCCTCGGACAGATCTCTGGGGCCAACGTCCTGACTTTC; CDR3: CASSLGQISGANVLTF
V: TRBV10-3; J: TRBJ2-1; size: -; D: TRBD1; DNA: TGTGCCATCAGTGAGGAGGGGACAGGGAGCTTGGATGAGCAGTTCTTC; CDR3: CAISEEGTGSLDEQFF
V: TRBV5-1; J: TRBJ2-2; size: -; D: -; DNA: TGCGCCAGCAGCTTGTTTGCATCGGGTGGTGGGGAGCTGTTTTTT; CDR3: CASSLFASGGGELFF
V: TRBV5-6; J: TRBJ1-5; size: -; D: -; DNA: TGTGCCAGCAACTCAGGCCGAACCAATCAGCCCCAGCATTTT; CDR3: CASNSGRTNQPQHF
V: TRBV4-3; J: TRBJ1-4; size: few; D: TRBD1; DNA: TGCGCCAGCAGCCAGAATGCAGGGGGCGTTCCCGGAAAACTGTTTTTT; CDR3: CASSQNAGGVPGKLFF
V: TRBV5-1; J: TRBJ2-3; size: -; D: TRBD1; DNA: TGCGCCAGCAGCCTTACCACCGGGACAGGGGTTAGCACAGATACGCAGTATTTT; CDR3: CASSLTTGTGVSTDTQYF